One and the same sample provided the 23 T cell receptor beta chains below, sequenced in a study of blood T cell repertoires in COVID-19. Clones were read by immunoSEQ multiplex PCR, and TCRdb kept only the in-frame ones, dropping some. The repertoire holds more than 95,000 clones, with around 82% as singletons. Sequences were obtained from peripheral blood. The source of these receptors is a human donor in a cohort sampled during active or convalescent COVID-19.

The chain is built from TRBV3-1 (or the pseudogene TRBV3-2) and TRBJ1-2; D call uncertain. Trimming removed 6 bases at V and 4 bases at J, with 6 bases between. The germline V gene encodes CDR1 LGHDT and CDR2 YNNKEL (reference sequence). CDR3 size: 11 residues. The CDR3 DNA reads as TGTGCCAGCAGGGACTTCTATGGCTACACCTTC. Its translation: CASRDFYGYTF.

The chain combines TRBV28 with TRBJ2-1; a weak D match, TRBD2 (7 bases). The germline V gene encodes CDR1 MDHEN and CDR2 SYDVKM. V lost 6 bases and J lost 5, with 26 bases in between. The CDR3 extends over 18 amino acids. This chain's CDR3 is CASSPVGDGGLRNNEQFF. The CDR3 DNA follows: TGTGCCAGCAGCCCAGTTGGTGACGGGGGGCTGCGCAACAATGAGCAGTTCTTC.

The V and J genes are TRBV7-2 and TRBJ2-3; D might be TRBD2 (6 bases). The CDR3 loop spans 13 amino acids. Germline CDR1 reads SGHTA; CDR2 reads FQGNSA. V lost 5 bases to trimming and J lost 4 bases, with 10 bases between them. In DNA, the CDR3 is TGTGCCAGCAGCCCCTGGGGGGCAGATACGCAGTATTTT. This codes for CASSPWGADTQYF.

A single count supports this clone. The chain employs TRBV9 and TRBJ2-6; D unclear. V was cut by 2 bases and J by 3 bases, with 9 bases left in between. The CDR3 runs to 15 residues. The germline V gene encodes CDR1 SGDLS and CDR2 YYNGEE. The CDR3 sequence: CASSVVSDGANVLTF. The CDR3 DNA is TGTGCCAGCAGCGTTGTGTCAGATGGGGCCAACGTCCTGACTTTC.

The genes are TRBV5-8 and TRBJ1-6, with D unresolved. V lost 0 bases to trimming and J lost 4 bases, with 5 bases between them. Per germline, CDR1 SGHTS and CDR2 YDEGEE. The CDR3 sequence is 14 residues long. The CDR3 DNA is TGTGCCAGCAGCTTGGTCCAGTATAATTCACCCCTCCACTTT. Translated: CASSLVQYNSPLHF.

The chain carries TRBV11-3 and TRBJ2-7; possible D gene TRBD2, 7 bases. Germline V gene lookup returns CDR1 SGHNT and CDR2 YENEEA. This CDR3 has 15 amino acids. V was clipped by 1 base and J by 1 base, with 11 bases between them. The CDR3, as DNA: TGTGCCAGCAGCTTAGTTGCGGGGGCTTCCTACGAGCAGTACTTC. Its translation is CASSLVAGASYEQYF.

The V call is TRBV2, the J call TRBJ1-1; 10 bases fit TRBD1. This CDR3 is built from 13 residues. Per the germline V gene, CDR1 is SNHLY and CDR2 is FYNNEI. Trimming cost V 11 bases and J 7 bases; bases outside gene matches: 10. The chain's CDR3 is CAAPDRGENEAFF. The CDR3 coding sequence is TGTGCCGCCCCGGACAGGGGGGAGAATGAAGCTTTCTTT. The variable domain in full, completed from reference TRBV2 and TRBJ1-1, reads EPEVTQTPSHQVTQMGQEVILRCVPISNHLYFYWYRQILGQKVEFLVSFYNNEISEKSEIFDDQFSVERPDGSNFTLKIRSTKLEDSAMYFCAAPDRGENEAFFGQGTRLTVV.

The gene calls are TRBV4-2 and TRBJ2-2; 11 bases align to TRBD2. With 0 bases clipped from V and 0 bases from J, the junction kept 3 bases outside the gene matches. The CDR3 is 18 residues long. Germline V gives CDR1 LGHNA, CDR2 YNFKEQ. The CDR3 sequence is CASSQDPSGGTNTGELFF. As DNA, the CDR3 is TGTGCCAGCAGCCAAGATCCTAGCGGGGGGACGAACACCGGGGAGCTGTTTTTT.

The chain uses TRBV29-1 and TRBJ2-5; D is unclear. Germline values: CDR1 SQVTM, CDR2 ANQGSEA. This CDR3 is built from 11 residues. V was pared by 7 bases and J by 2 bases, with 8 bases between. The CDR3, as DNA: TGCAGCGCCAGGCTACAAGAGACCCAGTACTTC. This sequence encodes CSARLQETQYF.

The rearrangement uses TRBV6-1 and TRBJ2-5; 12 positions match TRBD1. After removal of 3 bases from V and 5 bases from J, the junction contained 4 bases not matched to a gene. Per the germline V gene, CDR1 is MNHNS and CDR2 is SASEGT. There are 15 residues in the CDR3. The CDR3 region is CASSDGTGGVETQYF. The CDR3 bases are TGTGCCAGCAGTGACGGGACAGGGGGCGTGGAGACCCAGTACTTC.

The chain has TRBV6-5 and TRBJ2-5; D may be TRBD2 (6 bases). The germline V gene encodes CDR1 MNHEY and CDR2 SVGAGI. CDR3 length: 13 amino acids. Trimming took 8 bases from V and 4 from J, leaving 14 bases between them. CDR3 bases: TGTGCCAGCCCCGGGGACTTTGGAGAGACCCAGTACTTC. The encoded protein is CASPGDFGETQYF.

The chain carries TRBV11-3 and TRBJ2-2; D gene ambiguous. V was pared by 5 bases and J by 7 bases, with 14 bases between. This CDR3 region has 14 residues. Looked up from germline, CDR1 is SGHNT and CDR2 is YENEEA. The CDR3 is CASSPRLGGGELFF. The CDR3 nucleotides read TGTGCCAGCAGCCCTCGACTTGGTGGCGGGGAGCTGTTTTTT. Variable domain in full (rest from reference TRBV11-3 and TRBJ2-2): EAGVVQSPRYKIIEKKQPVAFWCNPISGHNTLYWYLQNLGQGPELLIRYENEEAVDDSQLPKDRFSAERLKGVDSTLKIQPAELGDSAVYLCASSPRLGGGELFFGEGSRLTVL.

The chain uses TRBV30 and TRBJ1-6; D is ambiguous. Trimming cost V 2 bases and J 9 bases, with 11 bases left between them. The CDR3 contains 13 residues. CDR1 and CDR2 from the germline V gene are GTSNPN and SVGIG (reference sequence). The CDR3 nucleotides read TGTGCCTGGAGTTCCGCGTCGGGTTCACCCCTCCACTTT. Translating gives CAWSSASGSPLHF.

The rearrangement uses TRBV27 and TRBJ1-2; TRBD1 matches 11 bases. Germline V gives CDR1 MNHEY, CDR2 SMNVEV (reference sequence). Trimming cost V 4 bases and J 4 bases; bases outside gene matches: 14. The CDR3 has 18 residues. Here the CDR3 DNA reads TGTGCCAGCAGTTCGACCGGGACAGGGGGGGCCCGGGGCTATGGCTACACCTTC. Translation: CASSSTGTGGARGYGYTF.

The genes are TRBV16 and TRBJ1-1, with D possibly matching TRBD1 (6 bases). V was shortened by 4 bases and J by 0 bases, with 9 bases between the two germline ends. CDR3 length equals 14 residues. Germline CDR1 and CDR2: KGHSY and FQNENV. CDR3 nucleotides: TGTGCCAGCAGCCCACAGGGCATGAACACTGAAGCTTTCTTT. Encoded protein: CASSPQGMNTEAFF. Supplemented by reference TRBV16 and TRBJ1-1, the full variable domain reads GEEVAQTPKHLVRGEGQKAKLYCAPIKGHSYVFWYQQVLKNEFKFLISFQNENVFDETGMPKERFSAKCLPNSPCSLEIQATKLEDSAVYFCASSPQGMNTEAFFGQGTRLTVV.

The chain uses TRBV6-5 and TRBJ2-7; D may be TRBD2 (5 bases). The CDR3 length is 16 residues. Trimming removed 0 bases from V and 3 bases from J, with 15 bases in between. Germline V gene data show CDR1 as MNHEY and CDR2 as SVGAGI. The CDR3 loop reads CASSYSSRPRDYEQYF. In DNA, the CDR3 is TGTGCCAGCAGTTACTCGAGCAGGCCGAGGGACTACGAGCAGTACTTC.

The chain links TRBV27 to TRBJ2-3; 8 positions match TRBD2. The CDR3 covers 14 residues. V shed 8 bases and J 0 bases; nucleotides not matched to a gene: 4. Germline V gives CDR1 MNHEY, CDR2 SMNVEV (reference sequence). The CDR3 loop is CASGLAGSTDTQYF. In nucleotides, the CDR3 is TGTGCCAGCGGATTAGCGGGGAGCACAGATACGCAGTATTTT.

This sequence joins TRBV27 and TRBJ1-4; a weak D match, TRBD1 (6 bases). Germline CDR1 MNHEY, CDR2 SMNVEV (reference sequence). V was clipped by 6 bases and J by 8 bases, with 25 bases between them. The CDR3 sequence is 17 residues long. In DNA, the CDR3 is TGTGCCAGCAGCCCTTTCGCGGGGGGCGGCTATTGGGAAAAACTGTTTTTT. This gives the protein CASSPFAGGGYWEKLFF.

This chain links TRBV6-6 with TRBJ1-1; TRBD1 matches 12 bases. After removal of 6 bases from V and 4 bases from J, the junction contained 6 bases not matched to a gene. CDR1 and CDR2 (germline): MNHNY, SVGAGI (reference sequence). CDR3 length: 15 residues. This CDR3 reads CASSTGTGGVTEAFF. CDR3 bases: TGTGCCAGCAGCACCGGGACAGGGGGCGTCACTGAAGCTTTCTTT.

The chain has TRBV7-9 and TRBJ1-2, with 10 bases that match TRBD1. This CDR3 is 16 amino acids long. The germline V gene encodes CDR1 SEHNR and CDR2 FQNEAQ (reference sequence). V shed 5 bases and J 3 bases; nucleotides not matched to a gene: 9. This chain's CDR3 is CASSPGGDRGHYGYTF. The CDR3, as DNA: TGTGCCAGCAGCCCGGGAGGGGACAGGGGTCACTATGGCTACACCTTC.

The DNA for the CDR3 is TGCGCCAGCAGTGGAACTAGCCGAGATACGCAGTATTTT. Translating it yields CASSGTSRDTQYF. The chain carries TRBV10-2 and TRBJ2-3; D perhaps matches TRBD2 (6 bases). The CDR3 has 13 amino acids. The germline gives CDR1 WSHSY, CDR2 SAAADI. Trimming cost V 4 bases and J 5 bases, with 10 bases left between them.

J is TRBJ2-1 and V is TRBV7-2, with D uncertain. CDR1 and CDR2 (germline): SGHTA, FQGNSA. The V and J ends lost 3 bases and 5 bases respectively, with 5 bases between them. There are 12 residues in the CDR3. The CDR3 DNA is TGTGCCAGCAGCTTGACTGACAATGAGCAGTTCTTC. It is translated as CASSLTDNEQFF.

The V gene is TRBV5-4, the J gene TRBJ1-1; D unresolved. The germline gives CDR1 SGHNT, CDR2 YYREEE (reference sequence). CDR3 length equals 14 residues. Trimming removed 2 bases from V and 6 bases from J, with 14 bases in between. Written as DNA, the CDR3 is TGTGCCAGCAGCTTCCTCTCCGAGGGCTCTGAAGCTTTCTTT. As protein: CASSFLSEGSEAFF.